These T cell receptor beta chains were read from a single sample in a study of T cells in Graves' hyperthyroidism and ophthalmopathy. TCRdb passed the multiplex PCR reads through MiXCR, listing each CDR3 protein once. Among over 350,000 distinct CDR3 sequences listed, around 18% were seen once. Sequenced input: blood. The origin of the receptors is a man aged 18 to 35 with Graves' ophthalmopathy. Each CDR3 is given with its conserved first and last residue. D genes are given only for firm matches. Expanded clones are given a class, and other clones once, few, many or no size at all.

>TRBD1|TRBV7-8|TRBJ1-5|few
TGTGCCAGCAGCTCCTTTCGACAGGGGATGGTCAATCAGCCCCAGCATTTT
CASSSFRQGMVNQPQHF
>TRBD1|TRBV9|TRBJ2-7|few
TGTGCCAGCAGCGGTGGCAGGGGGCTCAACGAGCAGTACTTC
CASSGGRGLNEQYF
>NA|TRBV20-1|TRBJ2-5|many
TGCAGTGCTAGTCGGACGGGGGGCATCGGAGAGACCCAGTACTTC
CSASRTGGIGETQYF
>NA|TRBV20-1|TRBJ1-2|many
TGCAGTGCTGAGACCGGGAACTTTAATGGCTACACCTTC
CSAETGNFNGYTF
>TRBD2|TRBV6-1|TRBJ2-1|once
TGCGGGACTAGAGTACAGTGGTCCTACAATGAGCAGTTCTTC
CGTRVQWSYNEQFF
>NA|TRBV6-5|TRBJ1-1|many
TGTGCCAGCAGTTACTGGGACGGAACAGCTTTCTTT
CASSYWDGTAFF
>NA|TRBV20-1|TRBJ1-5|many
TGCAGTGCTAGAAGGTCTGTAAGCAATCAGCCCCAGCATTTT
CSARRSVSNQPQHF
>TRBD1|TRBV2|TRBJ2-1|NA
TGTGCCAGCAGTTCGATTGGGACAGGTAACTCCTACAATGAGCAGTTCTTC
CASSSIGTGNSYNEQFF
>NA|TRBV18|TRBJ2-3|NA
TGTGCCAGCTCACGCCCGACGGGCGCAGATACGCAGTATTTT
CASSRPTGADTQYF
>NA|TRBV3-1|TRBJ2-7|many
TGTGCCAGCAGCCAAGAAGCCGGAGGGGCCGAGCAGTACTTC
CASSQEAGGAEQYF
>NA|TRBV27|TRBJ2-7|many
TGTGCCAGCAGTTCTGATCATTACGAGCAGTACTTC
CASSSDHYEQYF
>NA|TRBV28|TRBJ2-7|many
TGTGCCAGCAGTTTATTTGGGGCAGGGGCCGTCTACGAGCAGTACTTC
CASSLFGAGAVYEQYF
>NA|TRBV27|TRBJ1-1|many
TGTGCCAGCAGTTTAATTTCTGGACGGGAAGCTTTCTTT
CASSLISGREAFF
>NA|TRBV27|TRBJ2-2|many
TGTGCCAGCAGTCCCCGCCAGAACACCGGGGAGCTGTTTTTT
CASSPRQNTGELFF
>TRBD1|TRBV11-2|TRBJ2-4|many
TGTGCCAGCAGCTTAGTCGGGACAGGGGTGGGAAACATTCAGTACTTC
CASSLVGTGVGNIQYF
>NA|TRBV3-1|TRBJ2-1|NA
TGTGCCAGCAGCCAAGCCTCGGGTTTCAATGAGCAGTTCTTC
CASSQASGFNEQFF
>NA|TRBV5-1|TRBJ2-7|many
TGCGCCAGCAGTTTACTCGGGGACCAGCCCTACGAGCAGTACTTC
CASSLLGDQPYEQYF
>TRBD1|TRBV20-1|TRBJ1-2|few
TGCAGTGCTAGGGACAGGAGGGGCCATGGCTACACCTTC
CSARDRRGHGYTF
>TRBD1|TRBV2|TRBJ2-2|NA
TGTGCCAGCTCACCACGGGTCGCGGACAGGGGGCAAGTCGGGGAGCTGTTTTTT
CASSPRVADRGQVGELFF
>TRBD1|TRBV10-3|TRBJ2-7|many
TGTGCCACCCGGGAGGGACAGGGGAGGGAGCAGTACTTC
CATREGQGREQYF
>NA|TRBV11-2|TRBJ1-3|many
TGTGCCAGCAGCTTAGTGGGTTTTGGAAACACCATATATTTT
CASSLVGFGNTIYF
>NA|TRBV7-3|TRBJ1-3|few
TGTGCCAGCAGTCACCCAGGAAACACCATATATTTT
CASSHPGNTIYF
>NA|TRBV24-1|TRBJ1-2|many
TGTGCCACCAGTGATGAGATTGGGTATGGCTACACCTTC
CATSDEIGYGYTF
>NA|TRBV11-2|TRBJ2-5|many
TGTGCCAGCAGCTTAGTAGCGTACGAGACCCAGTACTTC
CASSLVAYETQYF
>TRBD1|TRBV27|TRBJ1-6|many
TGTGCCAGCAGTTCCATTCCTACAGGGGCTAATTCACCCCTCCACTTT
CASSSIPTGANSPLHF
>TRBD2|TRBV20-1|TRBJ2-3|many
TGCAGTGCGGGACTAGCGGGGGGGGGGACAGATACGCAGTATTTT
CSAGLAGGGTDTQYF
>NA|TRBV3-1|TRBJ1-4|many
TGTGCCAGCAGCTTGCCCGTCTATGGGACTGCTAATGAAAAACTGTTTTTT
CASSLPVYGTANEKLFF
>TRBD2|TRBV4-1|TRBJ2-1|many
TGCGCCAGCACAAGCCGGGGACTAGCGGGGACAAGTGGTGAGCAGTTCTTC
CASTSRGLAGTSGEQFF
>NA|TRBV3-1|TRBJ1-2|many
TGTGCCAGCAGCCAGGGTGCGTTCGGCTACACCTTC
CASSQGAFGYTF
>TRBD2|TRBV27|TRBJ2-7|NA
TGTGCCGTTATGACGGGGGGCGAGCAGTACTTC
CAVMTGGEQYF
>NA|TRBV3-1|TRBJ2-2|many
TGTGCCAGCAGCCAAGTTAAGGGATTAGGGGAGCTGTTTTTT
CASSQVKGLGELFF